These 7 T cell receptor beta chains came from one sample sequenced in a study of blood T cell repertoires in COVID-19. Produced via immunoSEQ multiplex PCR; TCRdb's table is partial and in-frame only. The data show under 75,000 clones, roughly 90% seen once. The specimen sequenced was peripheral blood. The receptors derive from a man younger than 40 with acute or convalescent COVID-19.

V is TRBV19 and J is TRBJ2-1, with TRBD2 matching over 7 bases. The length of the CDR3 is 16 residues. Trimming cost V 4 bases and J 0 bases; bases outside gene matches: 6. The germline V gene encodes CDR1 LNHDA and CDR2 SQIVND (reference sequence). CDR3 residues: CASSTGLESSYNEQFF. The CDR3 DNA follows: TGTGCCAGTAGTACCGGACTAGAGAGCTCCTACAATGAGCAGTTCTTC.

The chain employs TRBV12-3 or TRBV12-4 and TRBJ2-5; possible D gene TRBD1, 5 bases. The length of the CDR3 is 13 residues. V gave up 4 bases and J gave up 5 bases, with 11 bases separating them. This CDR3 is CASSSGPGETQYF. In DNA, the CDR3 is TGTGCCAGCAGTTCAGGGCCCGGGGAGACCCAGTACTTC.

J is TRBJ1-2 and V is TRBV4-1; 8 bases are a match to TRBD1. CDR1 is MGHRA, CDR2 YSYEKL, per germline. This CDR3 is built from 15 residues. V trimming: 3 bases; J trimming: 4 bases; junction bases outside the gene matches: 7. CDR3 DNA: TGCGCCAGCAGCCACAACGGACAGGGTGCCTATGGCTACACCTTC. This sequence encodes CASSHNGQGAYGYTF.

The CDR3: CASSGRRGTSETQYF. In nucleotides, the CDR3 is TGTGCCAGCAGTGGTCGGCGGGGTACGAGTGAGACCCAGTACTTC. The chain carries TRBV2 and TRBJ2-5; D possibly corresponds to TRBD2 (6 bases). CDR3 length equals 15 residues. The V end was cut by 4 bases, the J end by 5 bases, with 17 bases between. CDR1 and CDR2 from the germline V gene are SNHLY and FYNNEI.

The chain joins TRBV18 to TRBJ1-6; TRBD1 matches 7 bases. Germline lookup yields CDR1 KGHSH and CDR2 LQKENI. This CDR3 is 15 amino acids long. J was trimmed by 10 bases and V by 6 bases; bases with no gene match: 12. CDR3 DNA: TGTGCCAGCTCTCCTAACCGGGACAGACCCTCACCCCTCCACTTT. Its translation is CASSPNRDRPSPLHF.

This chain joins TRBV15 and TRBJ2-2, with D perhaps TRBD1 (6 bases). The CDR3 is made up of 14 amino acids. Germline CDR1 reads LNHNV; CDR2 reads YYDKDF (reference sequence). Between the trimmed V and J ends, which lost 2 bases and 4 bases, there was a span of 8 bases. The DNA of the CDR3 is TGTGCCACCAGCAGAACAGGGTTCACCGGGGAGCTGTTTTTT. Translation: CATSRTGFTGELFF. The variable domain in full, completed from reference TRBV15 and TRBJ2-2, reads DAMVIQNPRYQVTQFGKPVTLSCSQTLNHNVMYWYQQKSSQAPKLLFHYYDKDFNNEADTPDNFQSRRPNTSFCFLDIRSPGLGDTAMYLCATSRTGFTGELFFGEGSRLTVL.

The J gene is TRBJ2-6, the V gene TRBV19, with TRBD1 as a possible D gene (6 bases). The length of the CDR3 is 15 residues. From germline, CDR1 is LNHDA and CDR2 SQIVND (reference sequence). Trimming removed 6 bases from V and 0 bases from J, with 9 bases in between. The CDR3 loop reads CASSRGFSGANVLTF. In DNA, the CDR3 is TGTGCCAGTAGCAGGGGTTTCTCTGGGGCCAACGTCCTGACTTTC.